These 12 T cell receptor beta chains came from one sample sequenced in a study of cytomegalovirus exposure and HLA in healthy donors (dated by TCRdb to about 2017). The library was prepared using the immunoSEQ multiplex PCR assay. For the multiplex PCR, a mixture combining 60 forward primers for TCR Vbeta segments and 13 reverse primers for TCR Jbeta segments was used. TCRdb provides this immuneACCESS table in a form limited to in-frame rearrangements. Some clones are lacking; in checked studies, under half of them reflect an unresolved V gene, and why the rest are absent is not known. This sample lists under 200,000 clones; approximately 80% were detected once. Clones ranked in the top ten supply approximately 2.2% of the sample. Material: PBMCs. The receptors originated from a woman in her forties or fifties in good health and CMV-seronegative.

V gene TRBV19 combines with J gene TRBJ1-4; TRBD1 agrees at 7 bases. CDR1 LNHDA and CDR2 SQIVND come from the germline V gene (reference sequence). The CDR3 has 18 amino acids. V was clipped by 3 bases and J by 4 bases; unmatched bases: 14. In DNA, the CDR3 is TGTGCCAGTAGTATTCAGGGGACAGCCCTGGGGCGTAATGAAAAACTGTTTTTT. Its protein product is CASSIQGTALGRNEKLFF.

The chain uses TRBV7-9 and TRBJ2-2; D is perhaps TRBD1 (6 bases). The CDR3 is made up of 14 amino acids. V lost 5 bases to trimming and J lost 5 bases, with 12 bases between them. Germline V gene sequence: CDR1 SEHNR, CDR2 FQNEAQ (reference sequence). The CDR3 nucleotides read TGTGCCAGCAGCGAATACGACAGGACCGGGGAGCTGTTTTTT. Protein sequence: CASSEYDRTGELFF.

The chain couples TRBV7-2 to TRBJ2-7; TRBD2 matches 9 bases. Trimming at V came to 5 bases and at J to 7 bases, leaving 12 bases not matched to a gene. The CDR3 length is 15 residues. Germline-derived CDR1 and CDR2 are SGHTA and FQGNSA. The CDR3 sequence: CASSTRGGASEEQYF. The CDR3 DNA sequence: TGTGCCAGCAGCACCCGCGGGGGGGCCTCGGAGGAGCAGTACTTC.

This chain joins TRBV6-5 and TRBJ1-1, with D perhaps TRBD1 (5 bases). The CDR3 runs to 14 residues. CDR1 is MNHEY, CDR2 SVGAGI, per germline. Trimming stripped 5 bases from V and 3 bases from J, with 13 bases between. The CDR3 is CASSTRPRDTEAFF. The CDR3 DNA reads TGTGCCAGCAGTACGCGTCCCAGGGACACTGAAGCTTTCTTT.

CDR3 in DNA: TGTGCCAGCAGCTTAGGACAGGGGAGGTTGGGTTCACCCCTCCACTTT. Translating gives CASSLGQGRLGSPLHF. V is TRBV7-2 and J is TRBJ1-6; 8 bases are shared with TRBD1. The germline V gene has CDR1 SGHTA and CDR2 FQGNSA. Trimming at V came to 1 base and at J to 9 bases, leaving 8 bases not matched to a gene. This CDR3 region has 16 residues. The whole variable domain, remainder taken from reference TRBV7-2 and TRBJ1-6, is GAGVSQSPSNKVTEKGKDVELRCDPISGHTALYWYRQSLGQGLEFLIYFQGNSAPDKSGLPSDRFSAERTGGSVSTLTIQRTQQEDSAVYLCASSLGQGRLGSPLHFGNGTRLTVT.

The rearrangement links TRBV11-1 to TRBJ2-5; 8 positions agree with TRBD1. Trimming removed 4 bases from V and 0 bases from J; junction bases left unmatched: 7. Looked up from germline, CDR1 is SGHAT and CDR2 is FQDESV (reference sequence). This CDR3 contains 16 residues. The CDR3 spells CASSSSDRANQETQYF. In DNA form, the CDR3 reads TGTGCCAGCAGCTCCTCGGACAGGGCCAACCAAGAGACCCAGTACTTC.

Note on this clone: A junction boundary mismatches the germline segment, possibly from a read error. The chain carries TRBV10-2 and TRBJ2-7, with 9 bases identical to TRBD1. The CDR3 consists of 17 residues. Looked up from germline, CDR1 is WSHSY and CDR2 is SAAADI. Here the CDR3 reads CAGSDLSPGQGAYEQYF. The CDR3 nucleotides are TGCGCCGGCAGTGACCTATCACCGGGACAGGGCGCCTACGAGCAGTACTTC.

This clone is a singleton in its sample. V usage is TRBV6-4 and J usage is TRBJ2-2, with 9 bases identical to TRBD2. The CDR3 covers 17 residues. J gave up 0 bases and V 4 bases, and 6 bases lay outside the gene matches. The germline CDR1 and CDR2 sequences are MRHNA and SNTAGT. The CDR3 is CASSALAGVANTGELFF. For the CDR3, the DNA is TGTGCCAGCAGTGCCTTAGCGGGGGTAGCGAACACCGGGGAGCTGTTTTTT.

CDR3 amino acids: CASTPQQGFPGELFF. The CDR3 region has the DNA TGTGCCAGCACACCCCAACAGGGGTTCCCCGGGGAGCTGTTTTTT. The rearrangement links TRBV7-6 to TRBJ2-2, with 7 bases lining up with TRBD1. Germline CDR1 SGHVS, CDR2 FNYEAQ. The length of the CDR3 is 15 residues. The V gene end was trimmed by 7 bases and the J gene end by 6 bases; junction bases not matched to a gene: 11.

This sequence joins TRBV18 and TRBJ1-2; maybe TRBD1 (5 bases). Germline V CDR1 and CDR2: KGHSH, LQKENI. V dropped 1 base and J dropped 1 base, with 16 bases sitting between them. The CDR3 runs to 17 residues. CDR3 nucleotides: TGTGCCAGCTCACCACTGTCACGGACGGGGGATAACTATGGCTACACCTTC. It codes for CASSPLSRTGDNYGYTF.

V gene TRBV5-4 combines with J gene TRBJ2-7; possible D gene TRBD2, 6 bases. V was cut by 9 bases and J by 7 bases, with 17 bases left in between. Germline assignment: CDR1 SGHNT and CDR2 YYREEE (reference sequence). The CDR3 sequence is 12 residues long. The CDR3, as DNA: TGTGCCATGTACAAGGGGACTCAGGAGCAGTACTTC. This encodes CAMYKGTQEQYF.

This clone was recorded only once. The rearrangement links TRBV18 to TRBJ1-4; 11 positions match TRBD1. Germline CDR1 KGHSH, CDR2 LQKENI. The CDR3 is made up of 16 amino acids. The junction had 8 bases not matched to a gene; V was cut back by 3 bases and J by 8 bases. The CDR3 DNA reads TGTGCCAGCTCACCCGAGGGACAGGGGGAAAAGGAAAAACTGTTTTTT. Encoded protein: CASSPEGQGEKEKLFF. Variable domain in full (rest from reference TRBV18 and TRBJ1-4): NAGVMQNPRHLVRRRGQEARLRCSPMKGHSHVYWYRQLPEEGLKFMVYLQKENIIDESGMPKERFSAEFPKEGPSILRIQQVVRGDSAAYFCASSPEGQGEKEKLFFGSGTQLSVL.